The source of this TCR beta chain is a study of shared clonotypes between healthy human individuals. The CDR3 is made up of 13 amino acids. V was clipped by 0 bases and J by 9 bases, with 10 bases between them. Germline CDR1 is SGHRS and CDR2 is YFSETQ. Assay execution took place at the deep level. The data were produced by immunoSEQ multiplex PCR, yet TCRdb's version contains in-frame clones alone and is incomplete. Among about half a million clones listed, 60% to 85% were seen once. The chain combines TRBV5-1 with TRBJ2-1; D unresolved. Material: PBMCs. This sequence was found in a woman aged 40 to 50 in good health. Some clones in this sample may be carry-over from other donors' samples. CDR3 sequence (DNA): TGCGCCAGCAGCTTGGGGTCCCGTGCTGAGCAGTTCTTC. It translates to CASSLGSRAEQFF.